The 25 T cell receptor beta chains below all came from one sample that was sequenced in a study of T cells expressing NK-cell markers. For each CDR3 protein, TCRdb gives one entry from its re-call of the 5' RACE reads, without DNA. The sample yields roughly 180,000 distinct CDR3 sequences, of which the top ten take up 20%. Sequenced input: blood T cells: a sorted CD56 or NKG2C T cell subset, CD4+ or CD8+ T cells, or bulk PBMC T cells (not recorded which). All receptors derive from a man aged 18-70 years in good health.

The rearrangement joins TRBV9 to TRBJ2-5; TCRdb picks TRBD1, but there is no DNA to check that call. Germline V gene lookup returns CDR1 SGDLS and CDR2 YYNGEE. CDR3 size: 16 residues. The CDR3 spells CASSADPGPIKETQYF.

The V gene is TRBV7-9, the J gene TRBJ2-2; TCRdb's assignment of TRBD2 cannot be checked, as there is no DNA. In germline, CDR1 is SEHNR, CDR2 FQNEAQ (reference sequence). The CDR3 length is 15 residues. The CDR3 region is CASSTPGLNTGELFF.

The gene calls are TRBV6-1 and TRBJ1-2; the TCRdb call, TRBD1, lacks DNA for checking. Germline V gene data show CDR1 as MNHNS and CDR2 as SASEGT. The CDR3 totals 16 residues. CDR3 amino acids: CASSPTRTGENYGYTF.

This rearrangement joins TRBV6-5 to TRBJ2-3; TCRdb's D call, TRBD2, is unchecked because there is no DNA. The CDR3 has 17 amino acids. Germline-derived CDR1 and CDR2 are MNHEY and SVGAGI. The CDR3 loop reads CASSYAPETRGTDTQYF.

The rearrangement uses TRBV29-1 and TRBJ2-7. This CDR3 region has 15 residues. Per the germline V gene, CDR1 is SQVTM and CDR2 is ANQGSEA. CDR3 sequence: CSVEDWSDHPNEQYF.

The J gene is TRBJ2-5, the V gene TRBV11-2; with no DNA, the TCRdb D assignment of TRBD2 cannot be verified. CDR1 and CDR2 (germline): SGHAT, FQNNGV. This CDR3 is built from 14 residues. The CDR3 sequence: CASSSPLGQETQYF.

This rearrangement joins TRBV19 to TRBJ2-7; TCRdb lists TRBD1, though no DNA is available to test this call. There are 15 residues in the CDR3. CDR1 and CDR2 from the germline V gene are LNHDA and SQIVND (reference sequence). This chain's CDR3 is CASSPAGTGPYEQYF.

CDR3 residues: CASSPVDRSTDTQYF. The rearrangement uses TRBV13 and TRBJ2-3; TCRdb reports TRBD1, a call that lacks DNA to check it against. This CDR3 has 15 residues. The germline V gene has CDR1 PRHDT and CDR2 FYEKMQ (reference sequence).

The chain recombines TRBV19 with TRBJ1-5; absent DNA, TCRdb's TRBD1 call cannot be checked. CDR1 is LNHDA and CDR2 is SQIVND in the germline V gene (reference sequence). This CDR3 comprises 15 residues. CDR3 residues: CASSVRAANNQPQHF. Based on the CDR3 plus reference TRBV19 and TRBJ1-5, the full variable domain is DGGITQSPKYLFRKEGQNVTLSCEQNLNHDAMYWYRQDPGQGLRLIYYSQIVNDFQKGDIAEGYSVSREKKESFPLTVTSAQKNPTAFYLCASSVRAANNQPQHFGDGTRLSIL.

The V and J genes are TRBV27 and TRBJ2-3; TCRdb designates TRBD2, a call that cannot be tested without DNA. Germline V gene data show CDR1 as MNHEY and CDR2 as SMNVEV (reference sequence). The CDR3 has 17 amino acids. CDR3 region: CASSPRLASIVADTQYF.

V gene TRBV20-1 combines with J gene TRBJ2-1; no DNA is available, so the TRBD1 call from TCRdb remains unchecked. The CDR3 is 16 amino acids. Germline V gene sequence: CDR1 DFQATT, CDR2 SNEGSKA (reference sequence). This CDR3 reads CSASLNPGQGINEQFF.

The rearrangement joins TRBV12-3 or TRBV12-4 to TRBJ1-1; the D call of TRBD1 rests on TCRdb alone, since no DNA is present to check it. This CDR3 has 13 amino acids. The CDR3: CASSPTRAPEAFF.

The V and J genes are TRBV3-1 and TRBJ2-1. This CDR3 comprises 17 residues. Per germline, CDR1 LGHDT and CDR2 YNNKEL (reference sequence). The CDR3: CASSQDESTAYYNEQFF.

The chain links TRBV4-1 to TRBJ2-7; with no DNA, the TCRdb D assignment of TRBD2 cannot be verified. This CDR3 has 15 amino acids. The germline gives CDR1 MGHRA, CDR2 YSYEKL. The CDR3 loop is CASSQGEGGVYEQYF.

This sequence joins TRBV11-2 and TRBJ2-5; TCRdb names TRBD2, which stays unverified in the absence of DNA. This CDR3 spans 14 amino acids. Germline CDR1 is SGHAT and CDR2 is FQNNGV. The CDR3 sequence: CASSPGSLQETQYF. Looking up the rest from reference TRBV11-2 and TRBJ2-5 gives the full variable domain: EAGVAQSPRYKIIEKRQSVAFWCNPISGHATLYWYQQILGQGPKLLIQFQNNGVVDDSQLPKDRFSAERLKGVDSTLKIQPAKLEDSAVYLCASSPGSLQETQYFGPGTRLLVL.

The chain joins TRBV25-1 to TRBJ2-1; TCRdb gives TRBD2 as the D gene, but with no DNA this cannot be confirmed. Germline-derived CDR1 and CDR2 are MGHDK and SYGVNS. This CDR3 has 13 residues. The chain's CDR3 is CASSERTAGEQFF. The full variable domain, with the rest looked up from reference TRBV25-1 and TRBJ2-1, is EADIYQTPRYLVIGTGKKITLECSQTMGHDKMYWYQQDPGMELHLIHYSYGVNSTEKGDLSSESTVSRIRTEHFPLTLESARPSHTSQYLCASSERTAGEQFFGPGTRLTVL.

The V and J genes are TRBV5-1 and TRBJ2-1; TCRdb's D gene call, TRBD1, goes unchecked for lack of DNA. In germline, CDR1 is SGHRS, CDR2 YFSETQ. CDR3 length: 17 amino acids. The CDR3 here is CASSRQSGQGIANEQFF.

The chain joins TRBV30 to TRBJ2-1; TCRdb designates TRBD1, a call that cannot be tested without DNA. CDR1 is GTSNPN, CDR2 SVGIG, per germline (reference sequence). This CDR3 region has 14 residues. CDR3 sequence reads: CAWTPGTGGNEQFF.

J is TRBJ1-2 and V is TRBV5-5; checking the TCRdb D call of TRBD1 is not possible without DNA. This CDR3 region has 15 residues. Germline values: CDR1 SGHKS, CDR2 YYEKEE (reference sequence). CDR3 in amino acids: CASSLVGGSNYGYTF.

The chain combines TRBV2 with TRBJ2-6. Germline V CDR1 and CDR2: SNHLY, FYNNEI. CDR3 size: 16 residues. The CDR3: CASRGILSSGANVLTF. Based on the CDR3 plus reference TRBV2 and TRBJ2-6, the full variable domain is EPEVTQTPSHQVTQMGQEVILRCVPISNHLYFYWYRQILGQKVEFLVSFYNNEISEKSEIFDDQFSVERPDGSNFTLKIRSTKLEDSAMYFCASRGILSSGANVLTFGAGSRLTVL.

The chain has TRBV20-1 and TRBJ2-1. Germline V lookup: CDR1 DFQATT, CDR2 SNEGSKA (reference sequence). The CDR3 spans 14 residues. CDR3 loop: CSAIGEITYNEQFF.

V gene TRBV7-9 combines with J gene TRBJ2-1; TCRdb indicates TRBD1, and absent DNA this call remains unverified. The CDR3 is made up of 14 amino acids. Looked up from germline, CDR1 is SEHNR and CDR2 is FQNEAQ (reference sequence). CDR3 sequence: CASSGTVSYNEQFF. The complete variable domain, with remaining parts taken from reference TRBV7-9 and TRBJ2-1, reads DTGVSQNPRHKITKRGQNVTFRCDPISEHNRLYWYRQTLGQGPEFLTYFQNEAQLEKSRLLSDRFSAERPKGSFSTLEIQRTEQGDSAMYLCASSGTVSYNEQFFGPGTRLTVL.

V is TRBV9 and J is TRBJ2-7. CDR1 and CDR2 (germline): SGDLS, YYNGEE. The CDR3 totals 14 residues. The CDR3 here is CASSTFGNSYEQYF.

This sequence joins TRBV5-4 and TRBJ1-6; TCRdb lists TRBD1, though no DNA is available to test this call. This CDR3 has 15 amino acids. Germline V gives CDR1 SGHNT, CDR2 YYREEE (reference sequence). CDR3 sequence: CASSLVGQPGAPLHF.

V usage is TRBV25-1 and J usage is TRBJ2-5; with no DNA, the TCRdb D assignment of TRBD2 cannot be verified. The germline V gene encodes CDR1 MGHDK and CDR2 SYGVNS. The CDR3 consists of 15 residues. This chain's CDR3 is CASSDVAGGHGTQYF.